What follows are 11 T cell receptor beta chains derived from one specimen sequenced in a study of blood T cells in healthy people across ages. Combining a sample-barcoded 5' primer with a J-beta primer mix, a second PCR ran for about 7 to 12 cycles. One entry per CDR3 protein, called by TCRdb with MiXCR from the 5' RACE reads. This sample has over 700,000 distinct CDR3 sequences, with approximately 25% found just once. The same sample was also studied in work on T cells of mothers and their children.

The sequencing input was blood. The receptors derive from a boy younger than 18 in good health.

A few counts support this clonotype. The CDR3 spells CASSQNQGNHSPLHF. The CDR3 bases are TGTGCCAGCAGCCAAAACCAGGGAAATCATTCACCCCTCCACTTT. This chain links TRBV11-2 with TRBJ1-6; a possible D gene is TRBD1 (5 bases). Germline V gene lookup returns CDR1 SGHAT and CDR2 FQNNGV. Trimming took 5 bases from V and 8 from J, leaving 16 bases between them. The CDR3 has 15 residues.

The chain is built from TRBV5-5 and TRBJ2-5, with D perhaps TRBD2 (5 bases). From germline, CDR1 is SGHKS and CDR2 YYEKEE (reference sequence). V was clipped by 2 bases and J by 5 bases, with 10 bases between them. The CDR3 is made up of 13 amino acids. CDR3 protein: CASSFASRETQYF. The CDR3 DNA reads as TGTGCCAGCAGCTTTGCTAGCCGGGAGACCCAGTACTTC.

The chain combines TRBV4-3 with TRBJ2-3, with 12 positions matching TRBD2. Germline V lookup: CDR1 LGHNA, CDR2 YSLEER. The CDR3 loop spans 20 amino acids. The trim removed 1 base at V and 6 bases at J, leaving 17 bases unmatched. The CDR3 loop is CASSQVNVRSSGGALDTQYF. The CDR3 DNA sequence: TGCGCCAGCAGCCAAGTAAACGTCCGATCTAGCGGGGGGGCTTTGGATACGCAGTATTTT.

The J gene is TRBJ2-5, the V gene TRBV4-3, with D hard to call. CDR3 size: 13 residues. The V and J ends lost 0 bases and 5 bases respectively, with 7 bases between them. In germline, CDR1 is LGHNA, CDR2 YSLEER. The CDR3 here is CASSQDLKETQYF. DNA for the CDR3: TGCGCCAGCAGCCAAGATCTGAAGGAGACCCAGTACTTC.

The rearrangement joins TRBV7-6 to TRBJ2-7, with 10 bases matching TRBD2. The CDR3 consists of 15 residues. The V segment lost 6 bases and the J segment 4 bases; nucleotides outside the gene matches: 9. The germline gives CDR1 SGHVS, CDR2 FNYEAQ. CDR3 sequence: CASSYGTSVEYEQYF. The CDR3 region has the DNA TGTGCCAGCAGTTATGGGACTAGCGTAGAATACGAGCAGTACTTC.

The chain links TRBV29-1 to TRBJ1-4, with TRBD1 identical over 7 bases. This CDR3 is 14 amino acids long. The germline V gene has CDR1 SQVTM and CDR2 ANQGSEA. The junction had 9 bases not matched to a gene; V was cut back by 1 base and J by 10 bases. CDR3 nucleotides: TGCAGCGTTGAAGTGACAGGGATTGGTGGAAAACTGTTTTTT. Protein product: CSVEVTGIGGKLFF.

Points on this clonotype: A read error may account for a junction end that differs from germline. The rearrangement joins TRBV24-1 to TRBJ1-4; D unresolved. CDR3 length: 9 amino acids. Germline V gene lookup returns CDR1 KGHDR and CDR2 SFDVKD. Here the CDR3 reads CATSEKLFF. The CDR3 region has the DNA TGTGCAACTAGTGAAAAACTGTTTTTT.

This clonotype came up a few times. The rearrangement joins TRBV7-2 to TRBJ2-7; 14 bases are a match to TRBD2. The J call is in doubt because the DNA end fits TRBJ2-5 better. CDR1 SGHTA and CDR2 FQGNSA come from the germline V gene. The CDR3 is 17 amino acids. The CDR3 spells CASSLQPGLAGEETQYF. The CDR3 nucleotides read TGTGCCAGCAGCCTGCAACCGGGACTAGCGGGGGAAGAGACCCAGTACTTC.

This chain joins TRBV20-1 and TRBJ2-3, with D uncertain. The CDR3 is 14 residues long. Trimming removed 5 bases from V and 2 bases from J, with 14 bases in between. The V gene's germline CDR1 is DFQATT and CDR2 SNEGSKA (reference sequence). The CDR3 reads CSAPRAINTDTQYF. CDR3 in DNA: TGCAGTGCTCCCCGAGCGATCAACACAGATACGCAGTATTTT.

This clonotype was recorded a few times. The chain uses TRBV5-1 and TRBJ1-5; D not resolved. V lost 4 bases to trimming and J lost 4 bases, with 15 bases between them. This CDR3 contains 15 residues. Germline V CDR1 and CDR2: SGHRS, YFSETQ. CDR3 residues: CASSVDGSGNQPQHF. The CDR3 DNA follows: TGCGCCAGCAGCGTGGACGGGAGTGGGAATCAGCCCCAGCATTTT.

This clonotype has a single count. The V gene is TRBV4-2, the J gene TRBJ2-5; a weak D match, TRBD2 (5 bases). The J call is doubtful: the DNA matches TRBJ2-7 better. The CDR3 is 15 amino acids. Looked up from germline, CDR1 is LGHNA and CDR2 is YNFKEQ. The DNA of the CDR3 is TGTGCCAGCAGCCAAGTACTAGAGCAGGCCTACGAGCAGTACTTC. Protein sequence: CASSQVLEQAYEQYF.